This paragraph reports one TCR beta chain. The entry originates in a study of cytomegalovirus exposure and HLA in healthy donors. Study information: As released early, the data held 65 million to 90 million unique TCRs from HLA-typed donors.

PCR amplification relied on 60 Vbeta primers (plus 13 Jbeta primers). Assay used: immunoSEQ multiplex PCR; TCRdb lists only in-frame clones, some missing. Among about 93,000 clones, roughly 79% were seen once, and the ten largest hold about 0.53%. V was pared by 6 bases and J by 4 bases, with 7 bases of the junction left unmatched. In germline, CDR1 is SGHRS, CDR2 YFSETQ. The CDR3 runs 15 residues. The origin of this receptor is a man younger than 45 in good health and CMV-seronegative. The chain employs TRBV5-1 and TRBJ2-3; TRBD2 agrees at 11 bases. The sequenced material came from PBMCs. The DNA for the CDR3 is TGCGCCAGCACTATTAGCGGGGGGGCGTCAGATACGCAGTATTTT. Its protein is CASTISGGASDTQYF.